This TCR beta chain is from a study of shared clonotypes between healthy human individuals (dated by TCRdb to 2018 to 2021). Study-level background: A couple of women and a few men aged 18 to 49 years were included in the cohort. To estimate repertoire size and how much clonotypes are shared between individuals, the study performed deep sequencing of blood TCR repertoires from about five healthy adults. To increase sequencing depth and limit assay-specific biases, TCR repertoire library preparation and sequencing were carried out by different laboratories using diverse techniques. Between about 0.85 and 10 billion PBMCs per donor were obtained by leukapheresis.

Using the deep immunoSEQ assay, TCR CDR3 regions were amplified from genomic DNA by multiplex PCR. Genomic DNA extracted from each cell subset was distributed evenly over all wells of several immunoSEQ 96-well plates, and each plate served as one replicate. Each replicate PCR for unsorted PBMC received 300 to 350 ng genomic DNA, equal to tens of thousands of T cell genomes. Ten immunoSEQ deep assay plates were used to sequence unsorted PBMC genomic DNA. Purified libraries were quantified with a Qubit 3.0 fluorometer, sized on a Bioanalyzer 2100, and re-quantified with the KAPA Library Quantification kit. Each immunoSEQ 96-well plate was sequenced on its own single-read 150-cycle Illumina NextSeq 550 flow cell. The published analysis was carried out like this. Because the immunoSEQ output included only junctional sequences and no quality scores, the filtering could not be the same as the filtering used for full-length reads. To assign V/J genes and CDR3, sequences were annotated against IMGT germline references using PyIR, a Python wrapper for IgBLAST v1.9. Reads were removed for weak V/J assignments (E-value above 1e-6), missing CDR3, stop codons, out-of-frame junctions, or ambiguous translated residues. V3J clonotypes were defined as sequences sharing the same inferred V gene, J gene, and CDR3 amino acid sequence. To compute the percentage overlap between repertoires, the number of shared unique clonotypes was divided by the size of the smaller repertoire. Three approaches were used to assess repertoire richness: RTK rarefaction, the Chao1 estimator, and Recon v2.1 estimates of unobserved clonotypes. Held by TCRdb, this immuneACCESS table contains in-frame sequences only and omits some clones. Under half of the omission traces to an unresolved V gene where checked; the cause of the rest is unknown. The V and J calls and clone size are taken from that table; D and trimming were inferred from the DNA. The sample table contains fewer than 650,000 clones; only one count was recorded for roughly four fifths of them. The top ten clonotypes cover around 13% of the sample.

Notes on this clone: Its recognized antigen is unknown. Base qualities are not provided; no much larger clone lies one nucleotide away.

Donors were healthy HIV-negative adults with no recently reported acute infections or vaccinations. Only Caucasian adults living in Nashville, Tennessee, USA were represented among the donors. For unsorted samples, 80 million to 100 million PBMCs were counted, and genomic DNA was extracted using the QIAamp DNA Blood Mini kit. Blood was collected by leukapheresis, and PBMCs were isolated by Ficoll-Histopaque density gradient centrifugation and then cryopreserved in liquid nitrogen vapor phase. Here is what the overall study found, with its caveats: The small number of donors limited the genetic and exposure-history diversity represented. Only blood was sampled, and tissue TCR repertoires likely differ from those in blood. Pairwise subsampling led to the expectation that sequencing depth would affect the degree of clonotype sharing among donors.

The V end loses 4 bases and the J end loses 3 bases, and a stretch of 10 bases separates them. The CDR3 goes from the cysteine to the phenylalanine over 13 residues. The read is trimmed to its CDR3 DNA, 39 bases read in frame from base 1. CDR1 and CDR2, per the germline V gene (reference sequence), are LNHDA and SQIVND. The sequence came from a woman between 35 and 50 years old in good health. Some clones in this sample may be carry-over from other donors' samples. What was sequenced was PBMCs. The V gene is TRBV19 and the J gene is TRBJ2-7; the D gene is possibly TRBD1, with 6 bases matching. The nucleotide sequence is TGTGCCAGTAGTAAAAACAGGGACTACGAGCAGTACTTC. Its translation is CASSKNRDYEQYF.